These 21 T cell receptor beta chains were all obtained from the same sample, sequenced in a study of cytomegalovirus exposure and HLA in healthy donors. PCR used 60 Vbeta primers and 13 Jbeta primers. Clones were sequenced by immunoSEQ multiplex PCR, and TCRdb holds only the in-frame ones, with some missing. This sample has about 120,000 clones, with 70% to 80% found just once. The sample was PBMCs. The receptors were gathered from a woman aged 35 to 49 in good health and CMV-seropositive.

The chain has TRBV6-6 and TRBJ1-5, with D unclear. Trimming took off 4 bases at V and 7 bases at J, with 5 bases between the two ends. CDR3 length: 11 residues. CDR1 is MNHNY and CDR2 is SVGAGI in the germline V gene (reference sequence). CDR3: CASSSRQPQHF. The DNA for the CDR3 is TGTGCCAGCAGTTCCAGACAGCCCCAGCATTTT.

The CDR3 loop reads CASSPPAGTSAYEQYF. CDR3 DNA: TGTGCCAGCTCACCACCAGCCGGGACTAGTGCCTACGAGCAGTACTTC. This chain connects TRBV18 to TRBJ2-7, with 8 bases identical to TRBD2. The CDR3 is 16 amino acids. Germline-derived CDR1 and CDR2 are KGHSH and LQKENI. J was trimmed by 2 bases and V by 0 bases; bases with no gene match: 6.

The J gene is TRBJ1-1, the V gene TRBV5-4; D possibly corresponds to TRBD1 (5 bases). Germline CDR1 and CDR2: SGHNT and YYREEE (reference sequence). This CDR3 has 12 amino acids. The V end was cut by 7 bases, the J end by 0 bases, with 7 bases between. Here the CDR3 reads CASGGVNTEAFF. The CDR3, as DNA: TGTGCCAGCGGAGGGGTGAACACTGAAGCTTTCTTT.

Note on this clone: Other DNA sequences within the sample encode an identical CDR3. This chain uses TRBV7-2 with TRBJ1-1; 8 bases agree with TRBD1. Trimming at V came to 6 bases and at J to 4 bases, leaving 4 bases not matched to a gene. The CDR3 totals 13 residues. Germline V CDR1 and CDR2: SGHTA, FQGNSA. The CDR3 spells CASSPTGGTEAFF. Here the CDR3 DNA reads TGTGCCAGCAGTCCAACAGGGGGCACTGAAGCTTTCTTT.

This clone has just one count. The gene calls are TRBV5-4 and TRBJ2-7; D is possibly TRBD2 (5 bases). Germline loops: CDR1 SGHNT, CDR2 YYREEE (reference sequence). Trimming took 0 bases from V and 6 from J, leaving 13 bases between them. The CDR3 consists of 14 residues. The CDR3 sequence: CASSLEAGFGEQYF. CDR3 coding DNA: TGTGCCAGCAGCTTGGAGGCGGGTTTCGGCGAGCAGTACTTC.

This clone was seen just once. The V call is TRBV28, the J call TRBJ1-2; weak D call: TRBD1 (5 bases). Germline CDR1 reads MDHEN; CDR2 reads SYDVKM. Trimming pared 7 bases from V and 4 bases from J, leaving 16 bases between. The CDR3 totals 14 residues. The CDR3 sequence: CASTQLGRAYGYTF. The CDR3 DNA reads as TGTGCCAGCACCCAATTGGGCAGGGCCTATGGCTACACCTTC.

The rearrangement joins TRBV7-2 to TRBJ1-6; no definite D call. The CDR3 is 16 amino acids. Germline CDR1 reads SGHTA; CDR2 reads FQGNSA. The V end was cut by 4 bases, the J end by 9 bases, with 19 bases between. The CDR3 coding sequence is TGTGCCAGCAGCTCTACTACCCGGGGAGAGGGTTCACCCCTCCACTTT. It encodes CASSSTTRGEGSPLHF.

The chain employs TRBV29-1 and TRBJ2-6; no reliable D call. V lost 5 bases and J lost 4, with 9 bases in between. The CDR3 runs to 13 residues. The germline V gene has CDR1 SQVTM and CDR2 ANQGSEA. CDR3 bases: TGCAGCGTTAAACGTGCGGGGGCCAACGTCCTGACTTTC. Translation gives CSVKRAGANVLTF.

This clone was detected once. The rearrangement uses TRBV14 and TRBJ1-3, with D unclear. V gave up 1 base and J gave up 14 bases, with 9 bases separating them. The CDR3 is 11 amino acids. Per germline, CDR1 SGHDN and CDR2 FVKESK. CDR3 residues: CASSQAVQLYF. For the CDR3, the DNA is TGTGCCAGCAGCCAAGCTGTACAATTATATTTT.

On this clone: The germline gene is not matched at one end of the junction; a read error may be the cause. CDR3 amino acids: CAGRWPNTIYF. CDR3 bases: TGTGCCGGCAGATGGCCCAACACCATATATTTT. The rearrangement joins TRBV2 to TRBJ1-3; D unclear. This CDR3 comprises 11 residues. Germline loops: CDR1 SNHLY, CDR2 FYNNEI. The variable domain in full, with the rest retrieved from reference TRBV2 and TRBJ1-3, is EPEVTQTPSHQVTQMGQEVILRCVPISNHLYFYWYRQILGQKVEFLVSFYNNEISEKSEIFDDQFSVERPDGSNFTLKIRSTKLEDSAMYFCAGRWPNTIYFGEGSWLTVV.

The chain carries TRBV9 and TRBJ2-3; TRBD1 agrees at 7 bases. The CDR3 covers 16 residues. After removal of 3 bases from V and 4 bases from J, the junction contained 11 bases not matched to a gene. Germline lookup yields CDR1 SGDLS and CDR2 YYNGEE. CDR3 sequence (DNA): TGTGCCAGCAGCGGACGCTACAGGGGAATCGCAGATACGCAGTATTTT. This codes for CASSGRYRGIADTQYF.

CDR3: CASSPTQEPGGQHF. CDR3 bases: TGTGCCAGCTCACCGACTCAGGAGCCAGGGGGCCAGCATTTT. The gene calls are TRBV18 and TRBJ1-5; 7 positions match TRBD1. The length of the CDR3 is 14 residues. Trimming at V came to 3 bases and at J to 12 bases, leaving 11 bases not matched to a gene. Germline V gives CDR1 KGHSH, CDR2 LQKENI. The full variable domain, rest sourced from reference TRBV18 and TRBJ1-5, is NAGVMQNPRHLVRRRGQEARLRCSPMKGHSHVYWYRQLPEEGLKFMVYLQKENIIDESGMPKERFSAEFPKEGPSILRIQQVVRGDSAAYFCASSPTQEPGGQHFGDGTRLSIL.

The sample holds a few counts of this clone. One end of the junction is discordant with germline, which a read error may explain. The chain couples TRBV7-2 to TRBJ1-4, with TRBD1 matching over 8 bases. CDR3 length: 15 amino acids. Germline CDR1 SGHTA, CDR2 FQGNSA. CDR3 coding DNA: TGCGCCAGCAGCCAAAGCGGGACAGGAGATGAAAAACTGTTTTTT. It specifies CASSQSGTGDEKLFF.

The J gene is TRBJ1-1, the V gene TRBV6-4; 7 nucleotides line up with TRBD1. Trimming removed 4 bases from V and 2 bases from J; junction bases left unmatched: 4. CDR1 is MRHNA and CDR2 is SNTAGT in the germline V gene. The CDR3 is 14 residues long. CDR3 sequence: CASSADRDNTEAFF. The CDR3 region has the DNA TGTGCCAGCAGTGCTGACAGGGATAACACTGAAGCTTTCTTT.

The J gene is TRBJ1-1, the V gene TRBV14; D is perhaps TRBD1 (5 bases). The CDR3 has 13 amino acids. V was cut by 4 bases and J by 3 bases, with 9 bases left in between. Germline assignment: CDR1 SGHDN and CDR2 FVKESK. The CDR3 region is CASSPLGDTEAFF. CDR3 sequence (DNA): TGTGCCAGCAGCCCCCTAGGGGACACTGAAGCTTTCTTT.

The chain uses TRBV5-1 and TRBJ2-3; TRBD2 matches 9 bases. CDR3 length: 16 residues. The ends lost 4 bases at V and 1 base at J; junction bases unmatched: 7. Per the germline V gene, CDR1 is SGHRS and CDR2 is YFSETQ. The CDR3 DNA follows: TGCGCCAGCAGCGATCCTAGCGGGGCTGGCACAGATACGCAGTATTTT. Residues: CASSDPSGAGTDTQYF.

The rearrangement uses TRBV7-9 and TRBJ2-1; the match to TRBD1 covers 8 bases. Germline CDR1 and CDR2: SEHNR and FQNEAQ (reference sequence). This CDR3 is built from 15 residues. J gave up 7 bases and V 5 bases, and 10 bases lay outside the gene matches. CDR3 sequence (DNA): TGTGCCAGCAGCATGCCGGGACAGGTTTGGAATGAGCAGTTCTTC. The encoded protein is CASSMPGQVWNEQFF.

The CDR3 DNA follows: TGTGCCAGCAGCTCGGGGGAGACCCAGTACTTC. This translates into CASSSGETQYF. This sequence joins TRBV13 and TRBJ2-5; a weak D match, TRBD2 (5 bases). V lost 4 bases to trimming and J lost 5 bases, with 5 bases between them. The CDR3 contains 11 residues. Looked up from germline, CDR1 is PRHDT and CDR2 is FYEKMQ (reference sequence).

The rearrangement uses TRBV4-2 and TRBJ1-5; TRBD1 is a possible D gene (5 bases). The CDR3 runs to 15 residues. Trimming pared 2 bases from V and 4 bases from J, leaving 12 bases between. The germline gives CDR1 LGHNA, CDR2 YNFKEQ. The CDR3 region has the DNA TGTGCCAGCAGCCAATCCCGCGGGGCTAATCAGCCCCAGCATTTT. This gives the protein CASSQSRGANQPQHF.

This chain uses TRBV5-4 with TRBJ2-2, with TRBD1 identical over 10 bases. This CDR3 spans 16 amino acids. Looked up from germline, CDR1 is SGHNT and CDR2 is YYREEE (reference sequence). Trimming removed 4 bases from V and 6 bases from J; junction bases left unmatched: 9. CDR3 coding DNA: TGTGCCAGCAGCCCTCCGGGACAGGGGAGATCCGGGGAGCTGTTTTTT. Translated: CASSPPGQGRSGELFF.

The chain carries TRBV6-1 and TRBJ2-4, with D possibly matching TRBD1 (6 bases). The germline V gene has CDR1 MNHNS and CDR2 SASEGT. The ends were cut back, 7 bases at V and 8 bases at J, with 18 bases in the middle. The CDR3 is made up of 14 amino acids. CDR3 sequence: CASKSGAFRDIQYF. DNA for the CDR3: TGTGCCAGCAAATCAGGGGCGTTTAGGGACATTCAGTACTTC.